This section outlines one T cell receptor beta chain sequence together with its context. Its antigen is undetermined. Germline CDR1 LGHNA, CDR2 YNFKEQ. The CDR3 contains 19 residues. Germline trimming cut 5 bases from V and 2 bases from J; bases unmatched to any gene: 18. These data originate in a study of cytomegalovirus exposure and HLA in healthy donors. Across the whole study: A preliminary data release comprised approximately 85 million unique TCRs obtained from HLA-typed donors. General study points: An Asian-associated ancestry cluster reportedly showed fewer N-insertions than the approximately 660-donor mean in a later analysis. For TCR beta chains, V- and J-gene trimming was later linked to a missense DCLRE1C variant.

The PCR contained 60 Vbeta and 13 Jbeta primers. Assay: immunoSEQ multiplex PCR; the TCRdb copy retains only in-frame clones and omits some. The sample has about 160,000 clones; approximately 80% are singletons. The TCR originated in a woman aged 25 to 39 in good health and CMV-seropositive. V is TRBV4-2 and J is TRBJ2-5, with 9 positions matching TRBD2. What was sequenced was PBMCs. CDR3 in amino acids: CASSARRTSEDVGQETQYF. DNA of the CDR3: TGTGCCAGCAGCGCCCGAAGGACTAGCGAGGATGTAGGGCAAGAGACCCAGTACTTC.